The entry below describes one T cell receptor beta chain. The record originates from a study of T cells in Graves' hyperthyroidism and ophthalmopathy. Trimming pared 8 bases from V and 1 base from J, leaving 11 bases between. The CDR3 is 13 residues long. Per germline, CDR1 SGHTA and CDR2 FQGNSA. The source material, RNA transcripts, was used to amplify TCR beta CDR3 regions. The TCR CDR3 first-round RT-PCR relied on the HTBI primer set. TCRdb reprocessed the multiplex PCR reads via MiXCR and lists one record per CDR3 protein. The profile shows approximately 400,000 distinct CDR3 sequences, roughly 14% of them singletons.

The TCR originated in a young man with Graves' hyperthyroidism that later progressed to Graves' ophthalmopathy. The J gene is TRBJ2-5, the V gene TRBV7-2; a weak D match, TRBD1 (5 bases). Sequences were obtained from blood. The CDR3 DNA follows: TGTGCCAGCCTTAGTAGGGGCCAAGAGACCCAGTACTTC. This gives the protein CASLSRGQETQYF.